Reported below is one T cell receptor (beta chain). Its antigen is not known. The data stem from a study of blood T cells in healthy people across ages. About the research overall: Per two T cells, template switching captured roughly one barcoded beta molecule.

Notes on the study in general: Unsorted PBMCs blocked a conclusive comparison of naive and antigen-experienced cells. Naive CD4+ cell counts and diversity both ran higher in long-lived than in aged donors.

The V and J ends lost 7 bases and 4 bases, in that order; junction bases with no gene match: 7. The CDR3 loop spans 14 amino acids. Per germline, CDR1 DFQATT and CDR2 SNEGSKA (reference sequence). A J-beta primer mix and a sample-barcoded 5' primer were used in a second PCR of about 6 to 12 cycles. Each cDNA molecule received a tag from a template-switch adaptor that had 12 random nucleotides. TCRdb fed the 5' RACE reads into MiXCR, producing one record per CDR3 protein. The sample consists of 350,000 to 450,000 distinct CDR3 sequences, about 52% of them appearing once. The chain links TRBV20-1 to TRBJ2-1; 10 bases line up with TRBD1. The TCR originated in a man aged 55 to 70 in good health. Material for sequencing was blood. The CDR3 loop reads CSVSLDRGYNEQFF. CDR3 sequence (DNA): TGCAGTGTTAGTCTGGACAGGGGGTACAATGAGCAGTTCTTC.